What follows are 23 T cell receptor beta chains derived from one specimen sequenced in a study of technical replicates of blood from a few donors. The method was immunoSEQ multiplex PCR; TCRdb's version includes in-frame clones alone and lacks a portion of them. The profile shows about 69,000 clones, 88% of them singletons. The sample was PBMCs. These receptors came from a human donor in good health. Some clones in this sample may be carry-over from other donors' samples.

V and J are TRBV30 and TRBJ2-7, with TRBD2 matching over 8 bases. Losses at the gene ends were 8 bases for V and 2 bases for J; bases not matched to a gene: 8. CDR1 is GTSNPN, CDR2 SVGIG, per germline (reference sequence). The CDR3 consists of 13 residues. This CDR3 reads CAGTGTRPYEQYF. The CDR3 coding sequence is TGTGCCGGCACCGGGACTAGGCCCTACGAGCAGTACTTC. Using reference TRBV30 and TRBJ2-7 for the parts outside the CDR3, the full variable domain is SQTIHQWPATLVQPVGSPLSLECTVEGTSNPNLYWYRQAAGRGLQLLFYSVGIGQISSEVPQNLSASRPQDRQFILSSKKLLLSDSGFYLCAGTGTRPYEQYFGPGTRLTVT.

The J gene is TRBJ2-1, the V gene TRBV27, with 9 bases matching TRBD2. The CDR3 contains 20 residues. The J segment lost 7 bases and the V segment lost 3 bases, leaving 22 bases of the junction unmatched. Germline V gene data show CDR1 as MNHEY and CDR2 as SMNVEV (reference sequence). Written as DNA, the CDR3 is TGTGCCAGCAGTTTGGTCCCGCAGTCCCCCGGCGGGGGGGCCAGGAATGAGCAGTTCTTC. This gives the protein CASSLVPQSPGGGARNEQFF.

DNA for the CDR3: TGTGCCACCAGCAGAGATCCGGGGGGCGGGAATTCACCCCTCCACTTT. Its protein is CATSRDPGGGNSPLHF. The chain combines TRBV15 with TRBJ1-6; perhaps TRBD1 as D (6 bases). This CDR3 comprises 16 residues. CDR1 is LNHNV, CDR2 YYDKDF, per germline (reference sequence). V lost 0 bases to trimming and J lost 7 bases, with 13 bases between them.

This clone was seen a few times. This chain joins TRBV6-1 and TRBJ2-1; 9 bases match TRBD2. This CDR3 has 14 residues. V was clipped by 7 bases and J by 8 bases; unmatched bases: 9. CDR1 is MNHNS, CDR2 SASEGT, per germline. The CDR3 protein is CASTLGREGYEQFF. In nucleotides, the CDR3 is TGTGCCAGCACCTTGGGGCGGGAGGGTTATGAGCAGTTCTTC.

This clone was picked up one time. J is TRBJ1-5 and V is TRBV27; D may be TRBD1 (5 bases). The V gene lost 3 bases and the J gene lost 6 bases, with 15 bases spanning the gap. CDR1 is MNHEY and CDR2 is SMNVEV in the germline V gene (reference sequence). The CDR3 is made up of 15 amino acids. Written as DNA, the CDR3 is TGTGCCAGCAGTTTCCGTCCGGGGAGGGGTCAGCCCCAGCATTTT. Protein: CASSFRPGRGQPQHF.

The chain employs TRBV19 and TRBJ2-1; 10 bases are a match to TRBD2. V lost 4 bases and J lost 0; bases outside the gene matches: 9. In germline, CDR1 is LNHDA, CDR2 SQIVND (reference sequence). This CDR3 contains 18 residues. The CDR3 spells CASSTRGLAGDSYNEQFF. In DNA form, the CDR3 reads TGTGCCAGTAGTACCCGGGGGCTAGCGGGAGACTCCTACAATGAGCAGTTCTTC.

The chain has TRBV28 and TRBJ1-1, with D perhaps TRBD1 (5 bases). V lost 5 bases to trimming and J lost 6 bases, with 19 bases between them. CDR1 and CDR2 from the germline V gene are MDHEN and SYDVKM. The CDR3 contains 15 residues. The CDR3 DNA reads TGTGCCAGCAGTCTCGGGACTTCCGGGGGTCCTGAAGCTTTCTTT. It specifies CASSLGTSGGPEAFF. Looking up the rest from reference TRBV28 and TRBJ1-1 gives the full variable domain: DVKVTQSSRYLVKRTGEKVFLECVQDMDHENMFWYRQDPGLGLRLIYFSYDVKMKEKGDIPEGYSVSREKKERFSLILESASTNQTSMYLCASSLGTSGGPEAFFGQGTRLTVV.

In its sample, this clone was seen a few times. The gene calls are TRBV18 and TRBJ2-7, with 8 bases matching TRBD2. The CDR3 is 13 residues long. J lost 6 bases, V lost 5 bases, and 6 bases had no gene match. Germline CDR1 and CDR2: KGHSH and LQKENI. As DNA, the CDR3 is TGTGCCAGCTCATCAAGCGGGACTAGCGAGCAGTACTTC. It translates to CASSSSGTSEQYF. The full variable domain, completed using reference TRBV18 and TRBJ2-7, is NAGVMQNPRHLVRRRGQEARLRCSPMKGHSHVYWYRQLPEEGLKFMVYLQKENIIDESGMPKERFSAEFPKEGPSILRIQQVVRGDSAAYFCASSSSGTSEQYFGPGTRLTVT.

This clone showed up just once. The genes are TRBV2 and TRBJ1-5; 7 nucleotides align to TRBD1. The germline CDR1 and CDR2 sequences are SNHLY and FYNNEI. This CDR3 is built from 13 residues. The ends lost 1 base at V and 9 bases at J; junction bases unmatched: 3. CDR3 coding DNA: TGTGCCAGCAGTGAAGGGCAGGGGGGGCCCCAGCATTTT. Translation gives CASSEGQGGPQHF.

The chain links TRBV29-1 to TRBJ1-1; tentative D call: TRBD1 (5 bases). V gave up 5 bases and J gave up 4 bases, with 14 bases separating them. Looked up from germline, CDR1 is SQVTM and CDR2 is ANQGSEA. This CDR3 has 13 amino acids. The DNA for the CDR3 is TGCAGCGTTTTGCAGGGTTGGGGCACTGAAGCTTTCTTT. It translates to CSVLQGWGTEAFF.

The rearrangement uses TRBV4-1 and TRBJ2-2, with 9 bases identical to TRBD1. The CDR3 totals 16 residues. Germline V gene sequence: CDR1 MGHRA, CDR2 YSYEKL. V gave up 2 bases and J gave up 5 bases; unmatched junction bases: 6. The CDR3 region is CASSQTGTGRTGELFF. DNA of the CDR3: TGCGCCAGCAGCCAAACCGGGACAGGGCGAACCGGGGAGCTGTTTTTT.

The V and J genes are TRBV14 and TRBJ1-3; D gene unclear. Germline V gene sequence: CDR1 SGHDN, CDR2 FVKESK. V dropped 6 bases and J dropped 2 bases, with 20 bases sitting between them. This CDR3 is built from 17 residues. The CDR3 sequence is CASSTFHLRRAGNTIYF. The CDR3 DNA reads TGTGCCAGCAGTACCTTCCATCTAAGGCGGGCTGGAAACACCATATATTTT.

The chain couples TRBV19 to TRBJ2-6; 7 nucleotides align to TRBD1. Per germline, CDR1 LNHDA and CDR2 SQIVND (reference sequence). The CDR3 totals 16 residues. Trimming at V came to 5 bases and at J to 0 bases, leaving 4 bases not matched to a gene. DNA of the CDR3: TGTGCCAGTAGTGGGGACAGAACCTCTGGGGCCAACGTCCTGACTTTC. Its translation: CASSGDRTSGANVLTF.

The gene calls are TRBV19 and TRBJ1-5, with a weak D call TRBD1 (6 bases). This CDR3 has 14 amino acids. The V and J ends lost 1 base and 5 bases respectively, with 9 bases between them. Germline lookup yields CDR1 LNHDA and CDR2 SQIVND (reference sequence). The CDR3 DNA is TGTGCCAGTAGTATAGGAGGGGGATATCAGCCCCAGCATTTT. This codes for CASSIGGGYQPQHF.

The V gene is TRBV6-1, the J gene TRBJ1-1, with 12 bases fitting TRBD1. The V gene end was trimmed by 5 bases and the J gene end by 11 bases; junction bases not matched to a gene: 12. Germline V lookup: CDR1 MNHNS, CDR2 SASEGT. There are 15 residues in the CDR3. The CDR3 is CASSPGTGGALGAFF. The DNA for the CDR3 is TGTGCCAGCAGTCCCGGGACAGGGGGCGCGTTGGGCGCTTTCTTT.

The chain has TRBV2 and TRBJ1-6; no clear D. With 7 bases removed from V and 0 bases from J, the gap between germline ends came to 4 bases. Germline V lookup: CDR1 SNHLY, CDR2 FYNNEI. The CDR3 contains 13 residues. The CDR3 DNA reads TGTGCCAGCATCAGCTCCTATAATTCACCCCTCCACTTT. Its protein product is CASISSYNSPLHF.

V and J are TRBV18 and TRBJ1-2, with a weak D call TRBD1 (5 bases). Trimming removed 0 bases from V and 6 bases from J, with 8 bases in between. Germline V lookup: CDR1 KGHSH, CDR2 LQKENI. The CDR3 is 13 residues long. CDR3 in amino acids: CASSPPVRDGYTF. The DNA of the CDR3 is TGTGCCAGCTCACCACCGGTCAGGGATGGCTACACCTTC.

The rearrangement joins TRBV5-8 to TRBJ1-5; 9 bases fit TRBD1. The V and J ends lost 1 base and 6 bases, in that order; junction bases with no gene match: 5. This CDR3 is built from 15 residues. CDR1 SGHTS and CDR2 YDEGEE come from the germline V gene. This CDR3 reads CASSLRDREAQPQHF. CDR3 in DNA: TGTGCCAGCAGCTTGAGGGACAGGGAGGCTCAGCCCCAGCATTTT.

The chain has TRBV14 and TRBJ2-2, with TRBD2 as a possible D gene (6 bases). CDR3 length equals 15 residues. Germline V lookup: CDR1 SGHDN, CDR2 FVKESK. V was shortened by 4 bases and J by 4 bases, with 13 bases between the two germline ends. CDR3 in amino acids: CASSPTWRVTGELFF. The CDR3 bases are TGTGCCAGCAGCCCCACATGGAGGGTCACCGGGGAGCTGTTTTTT.

The genes are TRBV5-1 and TRBJ2-7; 9 nucleotides agree with TRBD1. CDR3 length equals 14 residues. Losses at the gene ends were 4 bases for V and 0 bases for J; bases not matched to a gene: 2. In germline, CDR1 is SGHRS, CDR2 YFSETQ. The CDR3 spells CASSTDRGSYEQYF. The CDR3 DNA follows: TGCGCCAGCAGCACGGACAGGGGCTCCTACGAGCAGTACTTC.

This clone was seen more than once but under ten times. This chain joins TRBV4-2 and TRBJ1-4; D gene uncertain. There are 13 residues in the CDR3. Germline loops: CDR1 LGHNA, CDR2 YNFKEQ. The V end was cut by 1 base, the J end by 4 bases, with 4 bases between. CDR3: CASSQAFNEKLFF. The CDR3 nucleotides are TGTGCCAGCAGCCAAGCCTTTAATGAAAAACTGTTTTTT.

This sequence joins TRBV21-1 and TRBJ2-7; whether TRBD2, the table's D call, matches the DNA was not checked. TRBV21-1 is listed as a pseudogene. The CDR3 is 14 amino acids. CDR3: CASSRGLSHYEQYF. The CDR3 region has the DNA TGTGCCAGCAGCAGGGGACTATCCCACTACGAGCAGTACTTC.

The rearrangement joins TRBV11-1 to TRBJ1-1; the match to TRBD1 covers 8 bases. The germline CDR1 and CDR2 sequences are SGHAT and FQDESV (reference sequence). The CDR3 covers 13 residues. V was clipped by 6 bases and J by 5 bases; unmatched bases: 5. CDR3 coding DNA: TGTGCCAGCAGTGGACAGGGAGGGACTGAAGCTTTCTTT. It encodes CASSGQGGTEAFF.